This TCR beta chain was sequenced during a study of identical twins. Unmatched junction bases numbered 5, after V lost 2 bases and J lost 1 base. CDR1 MNHEY and CDR2 SMNVEV come from the germline V gene (reference sequence). The CDR3 has 16 residues. This clonotype was detected many times. One entry per CDR3 protein, called by TCRdb with MiXCR from the 5' RACE reads. The sample gives more than 650,000 distinct CDR3 sequences, roughly 6% of which show up once; roughly 1.6% is in the top ten. Sequencing was carried out using naive T cells sorted from blood. The chain is built from TRBV27 and TRBJ2-1; 7 bases map to TRBD1. This sequence was found in a man aged 18 to 29 in good health. The CDR3 coding sequence is TGTGCCAGCAGTTTAGGGACAGCCTTATCCTACAATGAGCAGTTCTTC. Residues: CASSLGTALSYNEQFF.